The 27 T cell receptor beta chains below were found in one sample sequenced in a study of blood T cells in healthy people across ages. PCR was performed a second time for roughly 6 to 12 cycles using a sample-barcoded 5' primer and a J-beta primer mix. TCRdb fed the 5' RACE reads into MiXCR, producing one record per CDR3 protein. The sample has 750,000 to 1,000,000 distinct CDR3 sequences; roughly 29% are singletons. The sample also formed part of further work on T cells of mothers and their children.

The sequenced material came from blood. All receptors come from a woman between 40 and 55 years old in good health.

V usage is TRBV25-1 and J usage is TRBJ1-1; possible D gene TRBD1, 5 bases. V lost 3 bases to trimming and J lost 6 bases, with 14 bases between them. CDR3 size: 14 residues. Per germline, CDR1 MGHDK and CDR2 SYGVNS. The CDR3 bases are TGTGCCAGCAGTGATAAGTATGGGGCCGCTGAAGCTTTCTTT. It codes for CASSDKYGAAEAFF.

This clonotype has only a few counts. The chain couples TRBV6-6 to TRBJ2-6; TRBD1 matches 7 bases. This CDR3 contains 18 residues. The V segment lost 6 bases and the J segment 4 bases; nucleotides outside the gene matches: 15. Germline CDR1 reads MNHNY; CDR2 reads SVGAGI (reference sequence). This chain's CDR3 is CASRGQGGLYGGANVLTF. The CDR3 DNA sequence: TGTGCCAGCAGGGGACAAGGGGGCTTATATGGAGGGGCCAACGTCCTGACTTTC.

This clonotype showed up many times. The chain joins TRBV12-3 or TRBV12-4 to TRBJ1-5; maybe TRBD1 (5 bases). CDR3 size: 15 residues. V was pared by 2 bases and J by 6 bases, with 14 bases between. The CDR3: CASSLQGAVGQPQHF. The CDR3 DNA sequence: TGTGCCAGCAGTTTACAAGGGGCGGTCGGTCAGCCCCAGCATTTT.

The V call is TRBV15, the J call TRBJ1-1, with TRBD1 matching 7 bases. V lost 5 bases to trimming and J lost 4 bases; unmatched junction nucleotides: 10. From germline, CDR1 is LNHNV and CDR2 YYDKDF (reference sequence). The CDR3 covers 15 residues. CDR3 residues: CATSQPTGWATEAFF. For the CDR3, the DNA is TGTGCCACCAGCCAACCGACAGGGTGGGCCACTGAAGCTTTCTTT. The whole variable domain, filled in from reference TRBV15 and TRBJ1-1, reads DAMVIQNPRYQVTQFGKPVTLSCSQTLNHNVMYWYQQKSSQAPKLLFHYYDKDFNNEADTPDNFQSRRPNTSFCFLDIRSPGLGDTAMYLCATSQPTGWATEAFFGQGTRLTVV.

This clonotype showed up many times. The chain has TRBV27 and TRBJ1-2; tentatively, D is TRBD1 (5 bases). The length of the CDR3 is 15 residues. Trimming cost V 0 bases and J 3 bases, with 11 bases left between them. Germline-derived CDR1 and CDR2 are MNHEY and SMNVEV (reference sequence). The CDR3 region is CASSLSGGAYYGYTF. DNA of the CDR3: TGTGCCAGCAGTTTATCCGGAGGGGCATACTATGGCTACACCTTC.

The J gene is TRBJ1-1, the V gene TRBV4-3; D is undetermined. The CDR3 extends over 14 amino acids. Germline CDR1 is LGHNA and CDR2 is YSLEER. Trimming removed 0 bases at V and 5 bases at J, with 10 bases between. This CDR3 reads CASSQDWGLTEAFF. In DNA form, the CDR3 reads TGCGCCAGCAGCCAAGACTGGGGTCTGACTGAAGCTTTCTTT.

The chain links TRBV9 to TRBJ1-2, with 9 bases that match TRBD1. After removal of 6 bases from V and 7 bases from J, the junction contained 13 bases not matched to a gene. In germline, CDR1 is SGDLS, CDR2 YYNGEE. The CDR3 contains 15 residues. CDR3 protein: CASNYDTGGSSGYTF. CDR3 nucleotide sequence: TGTGCCAGCAACTACGACACAGGGGGCAGCTCTGGCTACACCTTC.

This clonotype was recorded a few times. V and J are TRBV10-3 and TRBJ1-1; maybe TRBD1 (6 bases). This CDR3 comprises 12 residues. V lost 8 bases and J lost 6, with 13 bases in between. Germline assignment: CDR1 ENHRY and CDR2 SYGVKD. CDR3 loop: CAIRQGQAEAFF. For the CDR3, the DNA is TGTGCCATCCGTCAGGGGCAAGCTGAAGCTTTCTTT.

In this sample, this clonotype turned up a few times. V and J are TRBV27 and TRBJ1-1; no clear D. Looked up from germline, CDR1 is MNHEY and CDR2 is SMNVEV (reference sequence). The CDR3 is made up of 14 amino acids. V lost 5 bases and J 6 bases, leaving 16 bases between the germline ends. CDR3 region: CASSTTAGYSEAFF. CDR3 nucleotides: TGTGCCAGCAGTACGACGGCAGGCTATTCTGAAGCTTTCTTT.

This clonotype turned up a few times. This chain uses TRBV28 with TRBJ2-1; 9 positions agree with TRBD2. Germline V gene sequence: CDR1 MDHEN, CDR2 SYDVKM. This CDR3 contains 15 residues. Trimming cost V 3 bases and J 1 base; bases outside gene matches: 1. The CDR3 region is CASSFLAGSYNEQFF. CDR3 nucleotides: TGTGCCAGCAGTTTCCTAGCGGGGTCCTACAATGAGCAGTTCTTC.

This clonotype was seen only a few times. V and J are TRBV15 and TRBJ2-3, with D perhaps matching TRBD1 (5 bases). There are 16 residues in the CDR3. Trimming stripped 0 bases from V and 2 bases from J, with 12 bases between. Per the germline V gene, CDR1 is LNHNV and CDR2 is YYDKDF (reference sequence). This chain's CDR3 is CATSRDLRQPTDTQYF. As DNA, the CDR3 is TGTGCCACCAGCAGAGATCTAAGACAGCCCACAGATACGCAGTATTTT.

V usage is TRBV7-6 and J usage is TRBJ2-1; 9 bases match TRBD2. This CDR3 comprises 15 residues. With V trimmed by 8 bases and J by 0 bases, 5 bases remained unmatched. Germline V gives CDR1 SGHVS, CDR2 FNYEAQ. CDR3 in DNA: TGTGCCAGCGCTAGCGGGATGTCCTCCTACAATGAGCAGTTCTTC. As protein: CASASGMSSYNEQFF.

The chain recombines TRBV12-3 or TRBV12-4 with TRBJ2-3; 8 positions match TRBD2. The length of the CDR3 is 14 residues. Trimming took 7 bases from V and 6 from J; bases not matched to a gene: 9. CDR3 amino acids: CASTPGGPLDTQYF. The CDR3 coding sequence is TGTGCCAGCACCCCGGGGGGGCCCCTGGATACGCAGTATTTT.

This clonotype occurred many times. This chain joins TRBV7-2 and TRBJ2-7, with D possibly being TRBD1 or TRBD2 (6 bases each). This CDR3 region has 15 residues. V lost 3 bases, J lost 0 bases, and 12 bases lay in between. The germline gives CDR1 SGHTA, CDR2 FQGNSA. The CDR3 loop reads CASSFGGPSSYEQYF. The DNA of the CDR3 is TGTGCCAGCAGCTTTGGGGGGCCGAGCTCCTACGAGCAGTACTTC.

Worth noting for this clonotype: This may arise from a read error, as a much more abundant clone is one base away. This chain uses TRBV29-1 with TRBJ1-1, with D possibly being TRBD1 (6 bases). This CDR3 has 14 residues. CDR1 is SQVTM, CDR2 ANQGSEA, per germline. In DNA, the CDR3 is TGCAGCGTTGAAAATGGGGGGCAGAACACTAAAGCTTTCTTT. Translated, it gives CSVENGGQNTKAFF.

The V and J genes are TRBV4-2 and TRBJ2-7, with D perhaps TRBD1 (5 bases). Germline assignment: CDR1 LGHNA and CDR2 YNFKEQ. The V and J ends lost 0 bases and 2 bases respectively, with 14 bases between them. The CDR3 consists of 16 residues. CDR3 bases: TGTGCCAGCAGCCAAGATGGGGCTAGTCTCACCTACGAGCAGTACTTC. Its protein product is CASSQDGASLTYEQYF.

This clonotype was counted at least ten times. The genes are TRBV5-1 and TRBJ2-7; possibly TRBD1 for D (6 bases). V was pared by 0 bases and J by 2 bases, with 12 bases between. CDR1 is SGHRS and CDR2 is YFSETQ in the germline V gene. The CDR3 consists of 15 residues. As DNA, the CDR3 is TGCGCCAGCAGCTTGGTTACAGGGCTCACCTACGAGCAGTACTTC. This translates into CASSLVTGLTYEQYF.

There are many counts of this clonotype. CDR3 in DNA: TGCAGCGTTGGGGGGGGCTTGAGCGCTGAAGCTTTCTTT. It encodes CSVGGGLSAEAFF. The chain carries TRBV29-1 and TRBJ1-1, with D possibly TRBD1 on 6 matching bases. Looked up from germline, CDR1 is SQVTM and CDR2 is ANQGSEA. This CDR3 contains 13 residues. Trimming stripped 4 bases from V and 6 bases from J, with 15 bases between.

This clonotype was detected a few times. The chain couples TRBV24-1 to TRBJ2-3; the D gene could be TRBD1 or TRBD2 (5 bases each). CDR3 length equals 13 residues. The V end was cut by 7 bases, the J end by 7 bases, with 14 bases between. Germline CDR1 and CDR2: KGHDR and SFDVKD. The CDR3 reads CATRIRDANTQYF. The DNA of the CDR3 is TGTGCCACCAGGATCCGGGACGCAAATACGCAGTATTTT.

Of note for this clonotype: This clone may be a read error of a much larger clone one base away. V usage is TRBV6-2 or TRBV6-3 and J usage is TRBJ2-6; perhaps TRBD1 as D (5 bases). The germline gives CDR1 MNHEY, CDR2 SVGEGT. This CDR3 spans 17 amino acids. V lost 3 bases and J 0 bases, leaving 12 bases between the germline ends. CDR3 coding DNA: TGTGCCAGCAGTTATGGGGCCTCCAACTCTGGGGCCAACGTCCTGACTTTC. It encodes CASSYGASNSGANVLTF.

In its sample, this clonotype was seen many times. V is TRBV6-1 and J is TRBJ2-7; weak D call: TRBD2 (6 bases). Per germline, CDR1 MNHNS and CDR2 SASEGT. The CDR3 runs to 15 residues. V lost 2 bases and J lost 2, with 13 bases in between. DNA of the CDR3: TGTGCCAGCAGTGAACAAAATTGGGGGGCCTACGAGCAGTACTTC. Translating it yields CASSEQNWGAYEQYF.

This clonotype was counted only a few times. The genes are TRBV7-9 and TRBJ2-5; the D is unclear. The CDR3 is made up of 13 amino acids. Trimming shortened V by 1 base and J by 2 bases, and 5 bases separated the two germline ends. CDR1 is SEHNR and CDR2 is FQNEAQ in the germline V gene (reference sequence). The CDR3 here is CASSLVTQETQYF. CDR3 coding DNA: TGTGCCAGCAGCTTAGTTACTCAAGAGACCCAGTACTTC.

This rearrangement joins TRBV7-2 to TRBJ2-1, with 9 bases lining up with TRBD2. CDR3 length: 15 amino acids. The trim removed 5 bases at V and 4 bases at J, leaving 6 bases unmatched. From germline, CDR1 is SGHTA and CDR2 FQGNSA. As DNA, the CDR3 is TGTGCCAGCAGCACGAGCGGGGGGCGATACAATGAGCAGTTCTTC. This encodes CASSTSGGRYNEQFF. The full variable domain, rest sourced from reference TRBV7-2 and TRBJ2-1, is GAGVSQSPSNKVTEKGKDVELRCDPISGHTALYWYRQSLGQGLEFLIYFQGNSAPDKSGLPSDRFSAERTGGSVSTLTIQRTQQEDSAVYLCASSTSGGRYNEQFFGPGTRLTVL.

This clonotype was observed a handful of times. This chain joins TRBV20-1 and TRBJ2-2; 8 nucleotides align to TRBD1. Germline V lookup: CDR1 DFQATT, CDR2 SNEGSKA (reference sequence). The CDR3 is 15 amino acids. V lost 3 bases to trimming and J lost 6 bases; unmatched junction nucleotides: 9. CDR3 sequence reads: CSASVRTGSAGELFF. CDR3 sequence (DNA): TGCAGTGCTAGTGTACGGACAGGGAGCGCCGGGGAGCTGTTTTTT.

This chain joins TRBV12-3 or TRBV12-4 and TRBJ1-2, with D hard to call. The CDR3 extends over 14 amino acids. Trimming shortened V by 5 bases and J by 0 bases, and 10 bases separated the two germline ends. For the CDR3, the DNA is TGTGCCAGCAGTCCTAACAGACCTAACTATGGCTACACCTTC. It yields the protein CASSPNRPNYGYTF.

This clonotype was observed at least ten times. The chain uses TRBV3-1 and TRBJ2-7, with D perhaps given as TRBD1 or TRBD2 (5 bases each). The CDR3 has 14 residues. Germline CDR1 reads LGHDT; CDR2 reads YNNKEL (reference sequence). V lost 3 bases and J lost 6, with 15 bases in between. CDR3 coding DNA: TGTGCCAGCAGCCAGGGACCGACCTCCAGCGAGCAGTACTTC. It specifies CASSQGPTSSEQYF.

The V and J genes are TRBV9 and TRBJ1-5, with D unresolved. Germline assignment: CDR1 SGDLS and CDR2 YYNGEE. V lost 6 bases and J 9 bases, leaving 22 bases between the germline ends. The CDR3 is 15 amino acids. The CDR3 DNA reads as TGTGCCAGCAACCCAAGCGGTGAAGAATCAGTGCCCCAGCATTTT. Protein product: CASNPSGEESVPQHF.